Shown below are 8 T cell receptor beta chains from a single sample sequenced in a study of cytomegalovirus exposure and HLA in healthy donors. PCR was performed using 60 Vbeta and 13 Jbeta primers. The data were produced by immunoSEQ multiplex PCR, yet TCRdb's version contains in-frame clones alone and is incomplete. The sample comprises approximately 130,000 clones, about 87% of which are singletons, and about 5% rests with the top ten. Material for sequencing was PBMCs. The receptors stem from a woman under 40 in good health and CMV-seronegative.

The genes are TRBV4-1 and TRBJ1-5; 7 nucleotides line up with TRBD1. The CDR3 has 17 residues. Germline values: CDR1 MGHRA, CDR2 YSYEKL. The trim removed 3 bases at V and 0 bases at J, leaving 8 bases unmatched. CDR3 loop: CASSQGRQGLSNQPQHF. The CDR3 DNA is TGCGCCAGCAGCCAGGGGCGACAGGGACTTAGCAATCAGCCCCAGCATTTT.

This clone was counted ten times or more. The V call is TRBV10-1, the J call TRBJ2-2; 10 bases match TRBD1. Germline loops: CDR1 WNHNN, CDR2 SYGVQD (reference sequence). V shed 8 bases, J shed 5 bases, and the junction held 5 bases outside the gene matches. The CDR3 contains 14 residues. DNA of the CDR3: TGCGCCAGCGGTGGACAGGGGGGGACCGGGGAGCTGTTTTTT. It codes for CASGGQGGTGELFF.

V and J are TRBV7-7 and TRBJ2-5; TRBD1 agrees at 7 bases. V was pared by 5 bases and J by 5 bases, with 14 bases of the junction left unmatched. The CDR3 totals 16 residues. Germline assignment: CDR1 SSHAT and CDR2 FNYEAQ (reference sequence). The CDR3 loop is CASSRDSSALGETQYF. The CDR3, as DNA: TGTGCCAGCAGCCGGGACAGTTCGGCCCTGGGTGAGACCCAGTACTTC. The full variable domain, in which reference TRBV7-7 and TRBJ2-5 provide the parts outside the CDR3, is GAGVSQSPRYKVTKRGQDVTLRCDPISSHATLYWYQQALGQGPEFLTYFNYEAQPDKSGLPSDRFSAERPEGSISTLTIQRTEQRDSAMYRCASSRDSSALGETQYFGPGTRLLVL.

CDR3 sequence reads: CASSPRPGTSGRGSNNEQFF. CDR3 sequence (DNA): TGTGCCAGCTCACCACGGCCCGGGACTAGCGGGAGAGGAAGTAATAATGAGCAGTTCTTC. V usage is TRBV18 and J usage is TRBJ2-1; 14 nucleotides agree with TRBD2. CDR3 length: 20 amino acids. The germline V gene has CDR1 KGHSH and CDR2 LQKENI. The ends lost 1 base at V and 7 bases at J; junction bases unmatched: 15.

CDR3 in amino acids: CASSPIILDTQYF. The CDR3 DNA reads as TGTGCCAGCAGTCCAATAATACTGGATACGCAGTATTTT. The rearrangement uses TRBV6-5 and TRBJ2-3; D is undetermined. Deletions cut 5 bases from V and 6 bases from J, with 12 bases between. The CDR3 contains 13 residues. Per the germline V gene, CDR1 is MNHEY and CDR2 is SVGAGI.

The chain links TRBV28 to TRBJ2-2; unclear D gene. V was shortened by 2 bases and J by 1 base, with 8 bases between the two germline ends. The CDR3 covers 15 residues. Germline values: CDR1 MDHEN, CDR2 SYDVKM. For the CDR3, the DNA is TGTGCCAGCAGTTTAATCGAGCGGAACACCGGGGAGCTGTTTTTT. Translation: CASSLIERNTGELFF.

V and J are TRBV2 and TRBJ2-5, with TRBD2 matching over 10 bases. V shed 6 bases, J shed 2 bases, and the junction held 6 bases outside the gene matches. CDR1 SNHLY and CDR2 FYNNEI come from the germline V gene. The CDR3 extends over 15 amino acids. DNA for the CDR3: TGTGCCAGCAGCTATGGACTAGCGGTGCAAGAGACCCAGTACTTC. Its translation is CASSYGLAVQETQYF. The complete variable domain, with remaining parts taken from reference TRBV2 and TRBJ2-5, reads EPEVTQTPSHQVTQMGQEVILRCVPISNHLYFYWYRQILGQKVEFLVSFYNNEISEKSEIFDDQFSVERPDGSNFTLKIRSTKLEDSAMYFCASSYGLAVQETQYFGPGTRLLVL.

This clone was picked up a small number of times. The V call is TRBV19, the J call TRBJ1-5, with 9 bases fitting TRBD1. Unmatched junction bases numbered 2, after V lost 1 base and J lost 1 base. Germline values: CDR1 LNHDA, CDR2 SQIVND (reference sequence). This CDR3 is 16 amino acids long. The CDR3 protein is CASSIAGTGSNQPQHF. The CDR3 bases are TGTGCCAGTAGTATAGCGGGGACAGGGAGCAATCAGCCCCAGCATTTT.